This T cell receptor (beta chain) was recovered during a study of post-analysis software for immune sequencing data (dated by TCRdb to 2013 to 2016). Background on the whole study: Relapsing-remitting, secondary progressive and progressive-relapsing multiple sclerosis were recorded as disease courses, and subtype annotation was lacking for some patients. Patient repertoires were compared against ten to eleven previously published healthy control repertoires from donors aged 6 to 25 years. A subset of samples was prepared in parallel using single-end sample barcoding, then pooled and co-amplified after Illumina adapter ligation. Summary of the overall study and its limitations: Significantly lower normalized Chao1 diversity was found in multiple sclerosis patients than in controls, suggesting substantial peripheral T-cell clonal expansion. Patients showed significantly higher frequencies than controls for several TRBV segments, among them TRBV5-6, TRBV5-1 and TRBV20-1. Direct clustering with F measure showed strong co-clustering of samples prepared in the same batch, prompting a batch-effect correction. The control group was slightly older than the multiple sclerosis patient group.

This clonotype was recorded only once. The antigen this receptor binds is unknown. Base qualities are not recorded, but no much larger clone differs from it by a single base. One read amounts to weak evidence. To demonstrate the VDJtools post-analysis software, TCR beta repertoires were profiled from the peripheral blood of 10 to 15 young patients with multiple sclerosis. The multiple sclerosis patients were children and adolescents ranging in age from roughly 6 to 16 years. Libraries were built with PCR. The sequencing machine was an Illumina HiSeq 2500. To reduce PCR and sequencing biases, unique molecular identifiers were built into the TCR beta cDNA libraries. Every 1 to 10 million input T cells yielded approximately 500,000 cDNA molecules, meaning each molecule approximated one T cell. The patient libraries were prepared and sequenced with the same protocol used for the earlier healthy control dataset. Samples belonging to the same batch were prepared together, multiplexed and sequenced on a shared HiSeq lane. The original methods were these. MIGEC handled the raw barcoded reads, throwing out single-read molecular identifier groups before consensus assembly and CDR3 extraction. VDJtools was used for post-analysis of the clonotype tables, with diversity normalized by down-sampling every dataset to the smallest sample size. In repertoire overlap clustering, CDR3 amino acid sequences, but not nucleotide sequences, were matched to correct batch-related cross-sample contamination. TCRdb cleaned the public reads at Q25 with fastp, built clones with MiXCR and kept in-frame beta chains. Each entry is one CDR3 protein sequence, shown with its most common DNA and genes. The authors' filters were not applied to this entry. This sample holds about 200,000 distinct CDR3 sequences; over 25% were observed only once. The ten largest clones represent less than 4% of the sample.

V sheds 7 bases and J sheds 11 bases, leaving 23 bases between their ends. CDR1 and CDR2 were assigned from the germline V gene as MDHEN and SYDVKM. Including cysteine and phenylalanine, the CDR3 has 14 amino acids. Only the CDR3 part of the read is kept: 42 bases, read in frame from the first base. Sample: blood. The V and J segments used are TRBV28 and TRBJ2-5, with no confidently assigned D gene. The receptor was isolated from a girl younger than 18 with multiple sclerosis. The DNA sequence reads TGTGCCAGCATTAGCCCCGGACGAAACAATGAGCAGTACTTC. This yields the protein CASISPGRNNEQYF.